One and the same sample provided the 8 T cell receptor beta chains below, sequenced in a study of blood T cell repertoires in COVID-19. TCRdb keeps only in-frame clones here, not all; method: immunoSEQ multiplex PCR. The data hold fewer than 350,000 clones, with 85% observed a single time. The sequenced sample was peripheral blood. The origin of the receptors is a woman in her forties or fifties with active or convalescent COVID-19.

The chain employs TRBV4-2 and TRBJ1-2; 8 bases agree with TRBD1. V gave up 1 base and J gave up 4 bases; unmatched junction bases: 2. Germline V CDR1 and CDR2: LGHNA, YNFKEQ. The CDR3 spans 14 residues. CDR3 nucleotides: TGTGCCAGCAGCCAAGGTGACAGGGGCTATGGCTACACCTTC. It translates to CASSQGDRGYGYTF.

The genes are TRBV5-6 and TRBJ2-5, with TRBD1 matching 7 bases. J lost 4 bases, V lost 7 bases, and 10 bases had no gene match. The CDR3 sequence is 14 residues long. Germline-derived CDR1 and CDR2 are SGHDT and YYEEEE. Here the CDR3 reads CASFLQGIRETQYF. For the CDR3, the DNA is TGTGCCAGCTTCCTACAGGGGATTCGAGAGACCCAGTACTTC.

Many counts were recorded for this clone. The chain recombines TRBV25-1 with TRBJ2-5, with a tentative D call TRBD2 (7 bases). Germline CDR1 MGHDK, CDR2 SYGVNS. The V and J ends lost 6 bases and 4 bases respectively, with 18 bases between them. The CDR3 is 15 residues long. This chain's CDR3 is CASSLGGAGRETQYF. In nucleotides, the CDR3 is TGTGCCAGCAGCCTGGGGGGGGCAGGGAGAGAGACCCAGTACTTC. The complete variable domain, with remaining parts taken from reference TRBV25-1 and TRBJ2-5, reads EADIYQTPRYLVIGTGKKITLECSQTMGHDKMYWYQQDPGMELHLIHYSYGVNSTEKGDLSSESTVSRIRTEHFPLTLESARPSHTSQYLCASSLGGAGRETQYFGPGTRLLVL.

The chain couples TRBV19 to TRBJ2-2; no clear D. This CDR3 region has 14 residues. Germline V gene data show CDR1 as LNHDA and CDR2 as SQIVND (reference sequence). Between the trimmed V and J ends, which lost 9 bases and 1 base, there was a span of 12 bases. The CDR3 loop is CASTLSWNTGELFF. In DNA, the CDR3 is TGTGCCAGCACTCTGTCTTGGAACACCGGGGAGCTGTTTTTT.

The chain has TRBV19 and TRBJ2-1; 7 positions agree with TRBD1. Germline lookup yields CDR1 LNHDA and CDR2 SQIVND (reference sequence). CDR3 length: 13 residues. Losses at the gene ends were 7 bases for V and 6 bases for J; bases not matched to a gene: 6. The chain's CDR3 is CASKEGAVNEQFF. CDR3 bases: TGTGCCAGTAAAGAGGGGGCTGTCAATGAGCAGTTCTTC.

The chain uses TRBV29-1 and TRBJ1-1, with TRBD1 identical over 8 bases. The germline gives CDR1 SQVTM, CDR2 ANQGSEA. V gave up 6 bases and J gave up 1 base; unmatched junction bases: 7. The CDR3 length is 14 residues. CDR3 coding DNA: TGCAGCGTCAGCCAGGGGGCCCAGAACACTGAAGCTTTCTTT. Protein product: CSVSQGAQNTEAFF.

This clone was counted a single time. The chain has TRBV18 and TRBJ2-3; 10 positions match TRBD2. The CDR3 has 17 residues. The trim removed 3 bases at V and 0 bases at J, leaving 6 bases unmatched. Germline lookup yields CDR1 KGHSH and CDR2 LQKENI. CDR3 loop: CASSPATSGLSTDTQYF. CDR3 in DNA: TGTGCCAGCTCACCGGCGACTAGCGGGTTGAGCACAGATACGCAGTATTTT.

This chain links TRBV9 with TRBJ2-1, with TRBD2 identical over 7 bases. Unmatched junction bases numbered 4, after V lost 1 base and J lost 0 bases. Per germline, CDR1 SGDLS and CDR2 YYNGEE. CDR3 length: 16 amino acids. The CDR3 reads CASSVSGESSYNEQFF. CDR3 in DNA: TGTGCCAGCAGCGTAAGCGGGGAAAGCTCCTACAATGAGCAGTTCTTC.